These T cell receptor beta chains were read from a single sample in a study of blood T cell repertoires in COVID-19. The method was immunoSEQ multiplex PCR; TCRdb's version includes in-frame clones alone and lacks a portion of them. The sample records 95,000 to 100,000 clones, around 85% being singletons. The sample was peripheral blood. The origin of the receptors is a woman aged 70 to 79 with active or convalescent COVID-19. CDR3s include the opening cysteine and the closing phenylalanine or tryptophan. The D gene is left open where the match is weak. Part of the rows lack a size; the others show once, few, many or a class for expanded clones.

v_call: TRBV24-1
j_call: TRBJ2-2
clone_size: NA
d_call: NA
cdr3_nt: TGTGCCACCCGGGGTAGTCCCGGGGAGCTGTTTTTT
cdr3_aa: CATRGSPGELFF

v_call: TRBV19
j_call: TRBJ1-6
clone_size: NA
d_call: NA
cdr3_nt: TGTGCCAGTAGTATCCAGGGTAATTCACCCCTCCACTTT
cdr3_aa: CASSIQGNSPLHF

v_call: TRBV4-3
j_call: TRBJ2-1
clone_size: NA
d_call: TRBD1
cdr3_nt: TGCGCCAGCAGCCAAGATTGGGGACAGAATTACAATGAGCAGTTCTTC
cdr3_aa: CASSQDWGQNYNEQFF

v_call: TRBV7-7
j_call: TRBJ1-1
clone_size: NA
d_call: NA
cdr3_nt: TGTGCTAGCAGCTTAACGGTGAACACTGAAGCTTTCTTT
cdr3_aa: CASSLTVNTEAFF

v_call: TRBV18
j_call: TRBJ2-2
clone_size: NA
d_call: NA
cdr3_nt: TGTGCCAGCTCACCCTCGATAGACACCGGGGAGCTGTTTTTT
cdr3_aa: CASSPSIDTGELFF

v_call: TRBV20-1
j_call: TRBJ2-1
clone_size: NA
d_call: NA
cdr3_nt: TGCAGTGCGGCGACTAGAGACGAGCAGTTCTTC
cdr3_aa: CSAATRDEQFF

v_call: TRBV19
j_call: TRBJ1-4
clone_size: once
d_call: NA
cdr3_nt: TGTGCCAGTAGTAGGGTCGCGGGCAATGAAAAACTGTTTTTT
cdr3_aa: CASSRVAGNEKLFF

v_call: TRBV5-4
j_call: TRBJ2-5
clone_size: NA
d_call: NA
cdr3_nt: TGTGCCAGCAGCTTTCGGTCGGAGACCCAGTACTTC
cdr3_aa: CASSFRSETQYF

v_call: TRBV6-5
j_call: TRBJ2-5
clone_size: NA
d_call: TRBD2
cdr3_nt: TGTGCCAGCAGTAGCGGGGGGGTTCGAGAGACCCAGTACTTC
cdr3_aa: CASSSGGVRETQYF

v_call: TRBV14
j_call: TRBJ2-7
clone_size: once
d_call: TRBD2
cdr3_nt: TGTGCCAGCAGCCAAGATTATTTAAGGGGGCGTGCTCTAGCGGGAGGAACATACGAGCAGTACTTC
cdr3_aa: CASSQDYLRGRALAGGTYEQYF

v_call: TRBV4-1
j_call: TRBJ2-1
clone_size: few
d_call: NA
cdr3_nt: TGCGCCAGCAGGCAGTTTAGCGGCCCCTCCTACAATGAGCAGTTCTTC
cdr3_aa: CASRQFSGPSYNEQFF

v_call: TRBV19
j_call: TRBJ1-1
clone_size: NA
d_call: TRBD1
cdr3_nt: TGTGCCAGTAGCCATACAGGGGGCCAGGCTGAAGCTTTCTTT
cdr3_aa: CASSHTGGQAEAFF

v_call: TRBV6-2/TRBV6-3
j_call: TRBJ2-4
clone_size: NA
d_call: TRBD1
cdr3_nt: TGTGCCAGCAGCCCAGGGGGAACCATTCAGTACTTC
cdr3_aa: CASSPGGTIQYF